These 13 T cell receptor beta chains share one sample of origin, sequenced in a study of control samples from healthy donors and cancer patients. Generated by immunoSEQ multiplex PCR, the TCRdb table keeps only in-frame clones and is missing some. In the table there are about 140,000 clones, more than 85% of which are singletons. Sequencing used blood. These receptors were taken from a man in his thirties or forties in good health.

J is TRBJ2-3 and V is TRBV4-1; 12 bases align to TRBD1. This CDR3 has 16 amino acids. The V gene end was trimmed by 1 base and the J gene end by 7 bases; junction bases not matched to a gene: 6. CDR1 MGHRA and CDR2 YSYEKL come from the germline V gene. CDR3 DNA: TGCGCCAGCAGCCAAGCCGGGACAGGGGGCAGAAATACGCAGTATTTT. Its protein product is CASSQAGTGGRNTQYF.

The CDR3 loop is CASSQVTGRERANEKLFF. The CDR3 region has the DNA TGTGCCAGCAGCCAAGTAACTGGCAGGGAGAGGGCTAATGAAAAACTGTTTTTT. This chain links TRBV3-1 (or the pseudogene TRBV3-2) with TRBJ1-4; weak D call: TRBD1 (5 bases). V lost 1 base, J lost 3 bases, and 18 bases lay in between. Per germline, CDR1 LGHDT and CDR2 YNNKEL (reference sequence). This CDR3 has 18 residues.

The V and J genes are TRBV6-5 and TRBJ2-7; the match to TRBD1 covers 11 bases. This CDR3 contains 14 residues. The V and J ends lost 5 bases and 2 bases, in that order; junction bases with no gene match: 2. Germline V lookup: CDR1 MNHEY, CDR2 SVGAGI. CDR3 region: CASSLDRGPYEQYF. CDR3 DNA: TGTGCCAGCAGTCTGGACAGGGGGCCCTACGAGCAGTACTTC.

The chain uses TRBV7-8 and TRBJ1-1, with D possibly being TRBD1 (6 bases). The germline V and J ends were trimmed by 3 bases and 4 bases, with 9 bases remaining between them. The CDR3 totals 13 residues. Germline V gene data show CDR1 as SGHVS and CDR2 as FQNEAQ. CDR3 bases: TGTGCCAGCAGCTTTCGGGGGGCCACTGAAGCTTTCTTT. The encoded protein is CASSFRGATEAFF. Variable domain in full (rest from reference TRBV7-8 and TRBJ1-1): GAGVSQSPRYKVAKRGQDVALRCDPISGHVSLFWYQQALGQGPEFLTYFQNEAQLDKSGLPSDRFFAERPEGSVSTLKIQRTQQEDSAVYLCASSFRGATEAFFGQGTRLTVV.

The chain links TRBV5-1 to TRBJ2-7; D ambiguous. Germline CDR1 is SGHRS and CDR2 is YFSETQ. This CDR3 region has 14 residues. With 2 bases removed from V and 3 bases from J, the gap between germline ends came to 12 bases. CDR3 bases: TGCGCCAGCAGCTTAAAACCGCAAGGCTACGAGCAGTACTTC. Its protein product is CASSLKPQGYEQYF.

The chain employs TRBV6-1 and TRBJ1-5; D is unresolved. Deletions cut 1 base from V and 4 bases from J, with 8 bases between. In germline, CDR1 is MNHNS, CDR2 SASEGT. The CDR3 is made up of 14 amino acids. The CDR3 reads CASSEVHTNQPQHF. The CDR3 DNA sequence: TGTGCCAGCAGTGAAGTGCACACTAATCAGCCCCAGCATTTT.

By share, this clone ranks as medium-sized. This sequence joins TRBV19 and TRBJ1-1; D is unresolved. CDR3 size: 15 residues. V lost 2 bases to trimming and J lost 1 base, with 11 bases between them. CDR1 is LNHDA and CDR2 is SQIVND in the germline V gene (reference sequence). The chain's CDR3 is CASSISGSGNTEAFF. CDR3 in DNA: TGTGCCAGTAGTATATCGGGTTCCGGGAACACTGAAGCTTTCTTT.

The gene calls are TRBV27 and TRBJ1-1; 9 nucleotides align to TRBD1. The CDR3 extends over 13 amino acids. The ends lost 6 bases at V and 3 bases at J; junction bases unmatched: 2. Germline assignment: CDR1 MNHEY and CDR2 SMNVEV (reference sequence). This CDR3 is CASRTGGYTEAFF. CDR3 DNA sequence: TGTGCCAGCAGGACAGGGGGATACACTGAAGCTTTCTTT.

The V call is TRBV19, the J call TRBJ1-5, with D perhaps matching TRBD1 (6 bases). CDR1 is LNHDA, CDR2 SQIVND, per germline (reference sequence). V lost 0 bases, J lost 1 base, and 7 bases lay in between. There are 15 residues in the CDR3. In DNA form, the CDR3 reads TGTGCCAGTAGTATAGATACAGGGAGCAATCAGCCCCAGCATTTT. It translates to CASSIDTGSNQPQHF.

A single count supports this clone. V usage is TRBV6-6 and J usage is TRBJ1-1; 8 bases map to TRBD1. V lost 3 bases, J lost 4 bases, and 7 bases stayed unmatched. CDR1 is MNHNY and CDR2 is SVGAGI in the germline V gene (reference sequence). The CDR3 runs to 15 residues. In DNA, the CDR3 is TGTGCCAGCAGTTATTCGGACAGGGTAGTCACTGAAGCTTTCTTT. It specifies CASSYSDRVVTEAFF.

The chain couples TRBV7-3 to TRBJ1-1, with a weak D call TRBD1 (5 bases). V was shortened by 1 base and J by 5 bases, with 11 bases between the two germline ends. The length of the CDR3 is 14 residues. The germline V gene has CDR1 SGHTA and CDR2 FQGTGA. The CDR3 spells CASSLSRRGTEAFF. DNA of the CDR3: TGTGCCAGCAGCTTAAGCAGGCGGGGGACTGAAGCTTTCTTT.

The chain carries TRBV2 and TRBJ1-1; unclear D gene. Germline CDR1 reads SNHLY; CDR2 reads FYNNEI. This CDR3 is built from 13 residues. Trimming took off 4 bases at V and 5 bases at J, with 11 bases between the two ends. CDR3 region: CASSGALGTEAFF. CDR3 nucleotide sequence: TGTGCCAGCAGTGGAGCCCTTGGGACTGAAGCTTTCTTT.

V and J are TRBV10-2 and TRBJ1-6; possible D gene TRBD1, 5 bases. The CDR3 is 17 amino acids. The V end lost 3 bases, the J end lost 5 bases, and 17 bases lay between the germline ends. The germline gives CDR1 WSHSY, CDR2 SAAADI. The DNA for the CDR3 is TGCGCCAGCAGTGAAATCACAGGAGGCACCAATAATTCACCCCTCCACTTT. This translates into CASSEITGGTNNSPLHF.